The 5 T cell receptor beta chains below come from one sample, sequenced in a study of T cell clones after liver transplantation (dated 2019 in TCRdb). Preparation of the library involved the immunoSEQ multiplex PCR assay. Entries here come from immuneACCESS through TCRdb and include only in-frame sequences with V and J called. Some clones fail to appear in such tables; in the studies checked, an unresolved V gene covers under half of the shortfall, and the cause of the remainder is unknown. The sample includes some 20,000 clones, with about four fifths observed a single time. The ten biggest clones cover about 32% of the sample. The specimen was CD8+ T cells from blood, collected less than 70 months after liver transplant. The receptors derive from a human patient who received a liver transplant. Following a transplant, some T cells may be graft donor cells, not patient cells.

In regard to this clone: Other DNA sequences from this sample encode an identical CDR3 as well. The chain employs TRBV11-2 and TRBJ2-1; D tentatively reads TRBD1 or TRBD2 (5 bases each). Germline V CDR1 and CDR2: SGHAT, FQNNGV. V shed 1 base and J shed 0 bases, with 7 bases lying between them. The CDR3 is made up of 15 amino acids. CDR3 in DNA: TGTGCCAGCAGCTTAGGGGGGAGCTCCTACAATGAGCAGTTCTTC. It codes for CASSLGGSSYNEQFF.

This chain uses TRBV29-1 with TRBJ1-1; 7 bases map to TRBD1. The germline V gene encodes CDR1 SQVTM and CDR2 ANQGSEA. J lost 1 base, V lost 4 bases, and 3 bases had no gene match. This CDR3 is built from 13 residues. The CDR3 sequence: CSVAGTENTEAFF. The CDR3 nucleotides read TGCAGCGTTGCCGGGACAGAGAACACTGAAGCTTTCTTT.

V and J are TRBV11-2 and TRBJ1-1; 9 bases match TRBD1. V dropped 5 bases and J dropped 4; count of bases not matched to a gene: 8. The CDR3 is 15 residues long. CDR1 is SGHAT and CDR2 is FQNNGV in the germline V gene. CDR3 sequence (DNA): TGTGCCAGCAGCCCGGACAGGGGACAAGGCACTGAAGCTTTCTTT. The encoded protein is CASSPDRGQGTEAFF. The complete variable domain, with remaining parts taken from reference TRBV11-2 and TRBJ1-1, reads EAGVAQSPRYKIIEKRQSVAFWCNPISGHATLYWYQQILGQGPKLLIQFQNNGVVDDSQLPKDRFSAERLKGVDSTLKIQPAKLEDSAVYLCASSPDRGQGTEAFFGQGTRLTVV.

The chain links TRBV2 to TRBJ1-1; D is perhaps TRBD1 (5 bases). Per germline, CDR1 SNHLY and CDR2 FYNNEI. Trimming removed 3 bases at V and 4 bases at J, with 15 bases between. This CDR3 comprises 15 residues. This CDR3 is CASSEGGDVGTEAFF. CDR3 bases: TGTGCCAGCAGTGAGGGGGGGGATGTCGGCACTGAAGCTTTCTTT.

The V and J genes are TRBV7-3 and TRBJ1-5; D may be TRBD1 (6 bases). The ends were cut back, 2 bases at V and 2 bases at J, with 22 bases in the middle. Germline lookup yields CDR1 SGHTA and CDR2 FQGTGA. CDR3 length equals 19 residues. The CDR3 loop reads CASSLGLQGPPFGNQPQHF. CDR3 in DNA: TGTGCCAGCAGCTTAGGGTTACAGGGCCCTCCGTTTGGCAATCAGCCCCAGCATTTT.